This TCR beta chain was obtained from a study of CD8+ T cells in alopecia areata. Across the study: Treated patients took oral tofacitinib at 5 to 10 mg twice daily.

Noted treatment: oral pan-JAK inhibitor, 5-10 mg twice daily. Germline CDR1 reads MNHEY; CDR2 reads SVGAGI. The CDR3 is 13 residues long. V lost 4 bases, J lost 1 base, and 7 bases lay in between. cDNA reverse transcribed from extracted RNA served as the sequencing template. Produced via immunoSEQ multiplex PCR; TCRdb's table is partial and in-frame only. The sample yields approximately 210,000 clones, approximately 72% seen once. This chain links TRBV6-5 with TRBJ1-1; D gene uncertain. The material was CD4+ T cells sorted from blood, obtained between weeks 44 and 45, from a patient treated with tofacitinib. The receptor comes from a human donor with alopecia areata. The CDR3 loop is CASSSPRNTEAFF. The CDR3 DNA reads TGTGCCAGCAGTTCCCCGAGGAACACTGAAGCTTTCTTT.